This TCR beta chain was sequenced for a study of PD-1 blockade in mismatch repair-deficient tumors. The wider study: Patients had around 11 mismatch repair-deficient cancer types and were previously treated and progressing.

Worth noting for this clone: The antigen is unknown.

Whole-study results and caveats: After pembrolizumab, tumor-resident clones rose rapidly, then generally contracted before radiologic responses.

The method was immunoSEQ multiplex PCR; TCRdb's version includes in-frame clones alone and lacks a portion of them. The sample shows some 25,000 clones, about four fifths of them seen only once. Every patient had mismatch repair deficiency by PCR or immunohistochemistry. The TCR-sequenced patients were a few responders to pembrolizumab. The sample in question was PBMCs, obtained before pembrolizumab treatment. The receptor was derived from an adult with mismatch repair-deficient cancer.

DNA of the CDR3: TGTGCCAGCAGCTTTAGCGGGAGGGTCGACAATGAGCAGTTCTTC. Its translation is CASSFSGRVDNEQFF. The chain is built from TRBV5-4 and TRBJ2-1; 11 nucleotides match TRBD2. The CDR3 is made up of 15 amino acids. The trim removed 2 bases at V and 5 bases at J, leaving 3 bases unmatched. CDR1 and CDR2 (germline): SGHNT, YYREEE (reference sequence).